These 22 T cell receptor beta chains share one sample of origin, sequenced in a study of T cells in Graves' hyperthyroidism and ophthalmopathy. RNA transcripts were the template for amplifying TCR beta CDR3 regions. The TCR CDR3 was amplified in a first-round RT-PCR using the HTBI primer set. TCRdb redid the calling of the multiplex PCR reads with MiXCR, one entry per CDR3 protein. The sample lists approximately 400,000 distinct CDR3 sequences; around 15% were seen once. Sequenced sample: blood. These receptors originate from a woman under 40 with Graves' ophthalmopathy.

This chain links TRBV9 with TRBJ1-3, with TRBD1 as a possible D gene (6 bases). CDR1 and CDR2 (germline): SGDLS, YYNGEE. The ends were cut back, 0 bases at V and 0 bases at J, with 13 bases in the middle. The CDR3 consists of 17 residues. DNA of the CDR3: TGTGCCAGCAGCGTAGATAGGGGGGGCCGCTCTGGAAACACCATATATTTT. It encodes CASSVDRGGRSGNTIYF.

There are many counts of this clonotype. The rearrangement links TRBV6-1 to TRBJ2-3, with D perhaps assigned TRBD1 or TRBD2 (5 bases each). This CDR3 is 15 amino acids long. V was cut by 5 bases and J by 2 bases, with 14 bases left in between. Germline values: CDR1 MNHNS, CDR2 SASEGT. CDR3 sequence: CASSPPGPYTDTQYF. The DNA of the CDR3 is TGTGCCAGCAGTCCCCCGGGACCTTACACAGATACGCAGTATTTT.

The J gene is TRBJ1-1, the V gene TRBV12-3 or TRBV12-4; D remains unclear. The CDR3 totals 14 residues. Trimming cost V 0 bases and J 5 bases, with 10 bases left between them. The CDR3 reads CASSLAGLGTEAFF. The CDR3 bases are TGTGCCAGCAGTTTAGCTGGACTAGGGACTGAAGCTTTCTTT.

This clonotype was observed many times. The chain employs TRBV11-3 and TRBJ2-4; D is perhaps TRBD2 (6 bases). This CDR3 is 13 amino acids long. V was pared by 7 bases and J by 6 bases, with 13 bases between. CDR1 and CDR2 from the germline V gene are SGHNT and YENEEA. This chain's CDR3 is CASTLGGRNIQYF. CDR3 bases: TGTGCCAGCACCCTCGGAGGGCGAAACATTCAGTACTTC.

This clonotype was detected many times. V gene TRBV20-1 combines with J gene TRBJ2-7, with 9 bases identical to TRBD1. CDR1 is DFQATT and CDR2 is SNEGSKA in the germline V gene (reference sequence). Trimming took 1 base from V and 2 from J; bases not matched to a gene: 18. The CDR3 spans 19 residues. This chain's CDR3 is CSARGRRGPGQGIAYEQYF. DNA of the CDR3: TGCAGTGCTAGAGGCAGGCGGGGTCCGGGACAGGGTATTGCCTACGAGCAGTACTTC.

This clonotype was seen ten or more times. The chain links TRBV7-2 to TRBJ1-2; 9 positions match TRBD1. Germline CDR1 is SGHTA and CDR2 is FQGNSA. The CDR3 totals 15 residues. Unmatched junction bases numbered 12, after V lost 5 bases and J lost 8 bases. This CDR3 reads CASSADIQGARGYTF. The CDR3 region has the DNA TGTGCCAGCAGCGCCGATATACAGGGGGCGCGAGGCTACACCTTC.

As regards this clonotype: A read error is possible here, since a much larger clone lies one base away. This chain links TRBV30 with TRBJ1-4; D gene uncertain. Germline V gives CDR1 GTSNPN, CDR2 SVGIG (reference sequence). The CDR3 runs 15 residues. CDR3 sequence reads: CAWSPTRATNQKLFF. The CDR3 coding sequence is TGTGCCTGGAGCCCGACGAGGGCAACTAATCAAAAACTGTTTTTT.

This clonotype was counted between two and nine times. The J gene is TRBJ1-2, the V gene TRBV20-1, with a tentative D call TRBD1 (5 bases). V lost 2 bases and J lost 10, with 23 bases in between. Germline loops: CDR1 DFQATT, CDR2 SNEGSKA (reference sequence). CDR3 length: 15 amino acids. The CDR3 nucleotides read TGCAGTGCTAGACCAATCGCCGGGGCTACCCCACCCTACACCTTC. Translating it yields CSARPIAGATPPYTF.

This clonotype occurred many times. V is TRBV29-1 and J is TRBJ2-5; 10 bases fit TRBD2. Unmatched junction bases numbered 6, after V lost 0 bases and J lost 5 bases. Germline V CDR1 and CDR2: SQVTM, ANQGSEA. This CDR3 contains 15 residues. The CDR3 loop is CSVEDEAGGRETQYF. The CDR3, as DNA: TGCAGCGTTGAAGATGAAGCGGGGGGGCGCGAGACCCAGTACTTC. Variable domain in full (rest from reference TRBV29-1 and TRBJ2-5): SAVISQKPSRDICQRGTSLTIQCQVDSQVTMMFWYRQQPGQSLTLIATANQGSEATYESGFVIDKFPISRPNLTFSTLTVSNMSPEDSSIYLCSVEDEAGGRETQYFGPGTRLLVL.

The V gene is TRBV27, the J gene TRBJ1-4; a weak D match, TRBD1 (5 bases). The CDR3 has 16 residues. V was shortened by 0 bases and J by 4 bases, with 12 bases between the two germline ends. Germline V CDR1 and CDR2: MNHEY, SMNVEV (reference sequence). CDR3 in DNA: TGTGCCAGCAGTTTATCTTCGGGGGACCTTAATGAAAAACTGTTTTTT. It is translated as CASSLSSGDLNEKLFF. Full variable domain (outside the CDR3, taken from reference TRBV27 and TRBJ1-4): EAQVTQNPRYLITVTGKKLTVTCSQNMNHEYMSWYRQDPGLGLRQIYYSMNVEVTDKGDVPEGYKVSRKEKRNFPLILESPSPNQTSLYFCASSLSSGDLNEKLFFGSGTQLSVL.

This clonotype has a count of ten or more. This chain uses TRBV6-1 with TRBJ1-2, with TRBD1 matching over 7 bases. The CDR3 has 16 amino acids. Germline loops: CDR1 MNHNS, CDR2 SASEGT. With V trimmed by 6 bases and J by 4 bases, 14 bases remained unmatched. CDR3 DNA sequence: TGTGCCAGCAGAAACAACCTCGGAGACAGGGCCTATGGCTACACCTTC. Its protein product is CASRNNLGDRAYGYTF.

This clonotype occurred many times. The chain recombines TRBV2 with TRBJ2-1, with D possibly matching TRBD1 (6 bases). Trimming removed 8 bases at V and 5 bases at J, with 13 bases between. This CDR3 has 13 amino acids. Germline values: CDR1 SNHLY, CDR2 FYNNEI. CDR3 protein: CASRRTENNEQFF. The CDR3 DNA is TGTGCCAGCCGACGGACAGAAAACAATGAGCAGTTCTTC.

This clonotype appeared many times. CDR3 in amino acids: CSARPIAGGRAGVETQYF. DNA for the CDR3: TGCAGTGCTAGACCAATAGCGGGGGGGAGGGCTGGTGTGGAGACCCAGTACTTC. This rearrangement joins TRBV20-1 to TRBJ2-5; 11 positions agree with TRBD2. The CDR3 covers 18 residues. CDR1 is DFQATT, CDR2 SNEGSKA, per germline (reference sequence). V was pared by 2 bases and J by 5 bases, with 16 bases of the junction left unmatched.

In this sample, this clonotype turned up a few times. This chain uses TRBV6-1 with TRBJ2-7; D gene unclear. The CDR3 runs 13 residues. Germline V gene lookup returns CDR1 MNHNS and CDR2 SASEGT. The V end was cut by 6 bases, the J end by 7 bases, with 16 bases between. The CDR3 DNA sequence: TGTGCCAGCAGCCCTTGGTCCTTAAGTGAGCAGTACTTC. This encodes CASSPWSLSEQYF.

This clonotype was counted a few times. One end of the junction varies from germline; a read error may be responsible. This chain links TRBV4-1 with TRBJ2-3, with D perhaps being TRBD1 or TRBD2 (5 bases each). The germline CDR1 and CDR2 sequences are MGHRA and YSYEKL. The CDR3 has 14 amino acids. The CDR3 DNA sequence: TGCGCCAGCGGCCAACTTGGGACGGCAGATACGCAGTATTTT. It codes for CASGQLGTADTQYF.

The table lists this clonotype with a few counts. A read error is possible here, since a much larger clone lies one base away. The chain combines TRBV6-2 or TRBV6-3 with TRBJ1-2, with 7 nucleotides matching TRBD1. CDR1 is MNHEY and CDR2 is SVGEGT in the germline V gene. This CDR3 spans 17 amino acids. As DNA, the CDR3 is TGTGCCAGCAGAAATAAACCGGGACAGAAGACTAACTATGGCTACGCCTTC. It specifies CASRNKPGQKTNYGYAF.

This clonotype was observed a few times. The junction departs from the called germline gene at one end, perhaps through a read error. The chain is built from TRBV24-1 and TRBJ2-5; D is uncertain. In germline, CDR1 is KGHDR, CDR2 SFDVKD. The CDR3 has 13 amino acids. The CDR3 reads CAASDGPGETQYF. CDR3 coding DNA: TGTGCCGCCAGTGATGGTCCCGGGGAGACCCAGTACTTC.

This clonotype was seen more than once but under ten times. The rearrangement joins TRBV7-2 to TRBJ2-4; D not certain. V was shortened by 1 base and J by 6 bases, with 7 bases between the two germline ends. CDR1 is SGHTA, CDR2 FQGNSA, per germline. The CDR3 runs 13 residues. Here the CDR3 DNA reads TGTGCCAGCAGCTTAGGTGGTTCAAACATTCAGTACTTC. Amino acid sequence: CASSLGGSNIQYF. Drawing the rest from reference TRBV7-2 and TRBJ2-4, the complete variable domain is GAGVSQSPSNKVTEKGKDVELRCDPISGHTALYWYRQSLGQGLEFLIYFQGNSAPDKSGLPSDRFSAERTGGSVSTLTIQRTQQEDSAVYLCASSLGGSNIQYFGAGTRLSVL.

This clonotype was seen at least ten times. CDR3 nucleotides: TGCGCCAGCAGCTCCCGGGACAGGGATTACGAGCAGTACTTC. Protein: CASSSRDRDYEQYF. The chain carries TRBV5-1 and TRBJ2-7, with 9 bases fitting TRBD1. Germline V gives CDR1 SGHRS, CDR2 YFSETQ. The CDR3 extends over 14 amino acids. The V and J ends lost 3 bases and 4 bases, in that order; junction bases with no gene match: 5.

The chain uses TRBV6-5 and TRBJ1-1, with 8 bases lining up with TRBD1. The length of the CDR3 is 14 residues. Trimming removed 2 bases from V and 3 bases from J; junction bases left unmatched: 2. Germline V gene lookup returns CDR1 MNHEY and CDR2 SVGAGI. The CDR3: CASSYQGADTEAFF. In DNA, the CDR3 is TGTGCCAGCAGTTACCAGGGGGCAGACACTGAAGCTTTCTTT.

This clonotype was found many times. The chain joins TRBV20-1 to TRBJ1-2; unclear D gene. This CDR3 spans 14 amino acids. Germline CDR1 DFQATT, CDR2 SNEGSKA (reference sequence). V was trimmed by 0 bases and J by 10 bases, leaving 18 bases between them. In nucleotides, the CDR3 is TGCAGTGCTAGAGACGTAAGAGGTTCGGGGTACTACACCTTC. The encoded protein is CSARDVRGSGYYTF.

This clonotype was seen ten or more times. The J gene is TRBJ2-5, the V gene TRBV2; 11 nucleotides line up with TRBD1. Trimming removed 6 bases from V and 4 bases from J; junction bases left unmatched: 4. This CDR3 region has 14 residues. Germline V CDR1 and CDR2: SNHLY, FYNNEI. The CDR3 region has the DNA TGTGCCAGCAGGTGGACAGGGGGCGGAGAGACCCAGTACTTC. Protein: CASRWTGGGETQYF.